These 22 T cell receptor beta chains were sequenced from one sample in a study of blood T cell repertoires in COVID-19. Produced via immunoSEQ multiplex PCR; TCRdb's table is partial and in-frame only. Of 340,000 or so clones in the sample, about 86% were seen once. Sequencing input: PBMCs or T cells enriched from blood (not recorded which). These receptors originate from a woman in her thirties or forties with acute COVID-19.

J is TRBJ1-2 and V is TRBV5-6; 7 bases map to TRBD1. CDR3 length: 13 residues. V shed 5 bases, J shed 8 bases, and the junction held 9 bases outside the gene matches. The V gene's germline CDR1 is SGHDT and CDR2 YYEEEE. This CDR3 reads CASRWGQLLGYTF. The CDR3 region has the DNA TGTGCCAGCAGATGGGGACAGCTTTTGGGCTACACCTTC.

The rearrangement joins TRBV28 to TRBJ1-2, with D tentatively TRBD1 (6 bases). The CDR3 totals 12 residues. The germline V gene encodes CDR1 MDHEN and CDR2 SYDVKM. The DNA for the CDR3 is TGTCCCCACGGGCGGACAGATAATGGCTACACCTTC. Translation: CPHGRTDNGYTF.

Turning to this clone: One end of the junction is discordant with germline, which a read error may explain. J is TRBJ1-4 and V is TRBV4-3; TRBD1 matches at 7 bases. CDR1 is LGHNA, CDR2 YSLEER, per germline. The CDR3 loop spans 17 amino acids. CDR3 protein: CASSQGGQGRTNEKLFF. The CDR3 DNA is TGCGCCAGCAGTCAAGGGGGCCAGGGTAGGACTAATGAAAAACTGTTTTTT.

The rearrangement joins TRBV2 to TRBJ1-2; 8 bases are shared with TRBD1. This CDR3 is 15 amino acids long. Trimming took 3 bases from V and 7 from J; bases not matched to a gene: 10. CDR1 is SNHLY and CDR2 is FYNNEI in the germline V gene. The DNA of the CDR3 is TGTGCCAGCAGTGAGTCCTTGGACAGGGCAGGTGGCTACACCTTC. Translating it yields CASSESLDRAGGYTF.

This chain uses TRBV6-2 or TRBV6-3 with TRBJ2-3; TRBD1 agrees at 7 bases. This CDR3 has 12 amino acids. Trimming cost V 5 bases and J 9 bases; bases outside gene matches: 5. CDR1 is MNHEY and CDR2 is SVGEGT in the germline V gene. Here the CDR3 reads CASSRTGETQYF. CDR3 nucleotide sequence: TGTGCCAGCAGTCGAACAGGGGAAACGCAGTATTTT.

The chain links TRBV6-5 to TRBJ2-7, with TRBD2 identical over 8 bases. This CDR3 is 14 amino acids long. The ends lost 4 bases at V and 3 bases at J; junction bases unmatched: 5. CDR1 and CDR2 from the germline V gene are MNHEY and SVGAGI. CDR3 protein: CASSSGLALYEQYF. CDR3 DNA sequence: TGTGCCAGCAGTTCCGGACTAGCCCTCTACGAGCAGTACTTC.

This clone was recorded a few times. The chain is built from TRBV4-1 and TRBJ2-7; D is unclear. CDR3 length equals 15 residues. The V gene lost 2 bases and the J gene lost 3 bases, with 14 bases spanning the gap. The V gene's germline CDR1 is MGHRA and CDR2 YSYEKL. CDR3 in DNA: TGCGCCAGCAGCCAAATGATTCTCGAGAACTACGAGCAGTACTTC. Encoded protein: CASSQMILENYEQYF.

The chain couples TRBV3-1 (or the pseudogene TRBV3-2) to TRBJ2-3; possible D gene TRBD2, 6 bases. Deletions cut 1 base from V and 7 bases from J, with 18 bases between. Germline-derived CDR1 and CDR2 are LGHDT and YNNKEL (reference sequence). This CDR3 is built from 16 residues. CDR3 nucleotide sequence: TGTGCCAGCAGCCAAGGAGGCGGGGCGTTCACGTATACGCAGTATTTT. This codes for CASSQGGGAFTYTQYF.

The chain uses TRBV2 and TRBJ1-4; a possible D gene is TRBD1 (6 bases). In germline, CDR1 is SNHLY, CDR2 FYNNEI. V was shortened by 9 bases and J by 8 bases, with 16 bases between the two germline ends. The CDR3 sequence is 13 residues long. CDR3 nucleotides: TGTGCCAGTCGGGGACAAGGGTACGAAAAACTGTTTTTT. Protein product: CASRGQGYEKLFF.

The V call is TRBV7-2, the J call TRBJ2-7, with 7 positions matching TRBD1. The CDR3 has 15 residues. From germline, CDR1 is SGHTA and CDR2 FQGNSA. V lost 5 bases to trimming and J lost 3 bases; unmatched junction nucleotides: 10. The CDR3 loop is CASSRSGTEFYEQYF. In nucleotides, the CDR3 is TGTGCCAGCAGCCGCTCCGGGACAGAGTTCTACGAGCAGTACTTC.

The J gene is TRBJ1-1, the V gene TRBV27, with TRBD1 matching over 8 bases. CDR1 is MNHEY and CDR2 is SMNVEV in the germline V gene (reference sequence). The CDR3 consists of 14 residues. V dropped 4 bases and J dropped 2; count of bases not matched to a gene: 3. Here the CDR3 reads CASSSGGVNTEAFF. The CDR3 DNA follows: TGTGCCAGCAGTTCAGGGGGCGTAAACACTGAAGCTTTCTTT.

This sequence joins TRBV7-2 and TRBJ1-4; D gene unclear. The germline CDR1 and CDR2 sequences are SGHTA and FQGNSA. Deletions cut 4 bases from V and 3 bases from J, with 18 bases between. CDR3 length: 17 residues. CDR3 coding DNA: TGTGCCAGCAGCTCAACGAGGGTGTCGCGGCCTAATGAAAAACTGTTTTTT. It yields the protein CASSSTRVSRPNEKLFF.

V gene TRBV4-1 combines with J gene TRBJ1-1; tentative D call: TRBD1 (5 bases). Germline assignment: CDR1 MGHRA and CDR2 YSYEKL. This CDR3 is 13 amino acids long. V lost 4 bases and J lost 5, with 11 bases in between. As DNA, the CDR3 is TGCGCCAGCAGCCCGGCAGGGTGGACTGAAGCTTTCTTT. Translation gives CASSPAGWTEAFF.

The J gene is TRBJ1-1, the V gene TRBV5-4; perhaps TRBD1 as D (6 bases). The CDR3 is 14 residues long. The germline V and J ends were trimmed by 0 bases and 5 bases, with 11 bases remaining between them. The germline V gene encodes CDR1 SGHNT and CDR2 YYREEE (reference sequence). Here the CDR3 DNA reads TGTGCCAGCAGCTTGGAGGGGGTTTGGACTGAAGCTTTCTTT. This gives the protein CASSLEGVWTEAFF. Looking up the rest from reference TRBV5-4 and TRBJ1-1 gives the full variable domain: ETGVTQSPTHLIKTRGQQVTLRCSSQSGHNTVSWYQQALGQGPQFIFQYYREEENGRGNFPPRFSGLQFPNYSSELNVNALELDDSALYLCASSLEGVWTEAFFGQGTRLTVV.

The V gene is TRBV7-3, the J gene TRBJ2-3, with D tentatively TRBD1 (5 bases). V lost 6 bases and J 0 bases, leaving 13 bases between the germline ends. The CDR3 length is 15 residues. Germline V gives CDR1 SGHTA, CDR2 FQGTGA. CDR3 sequence (DNA): TGTGCCAGCAGTCGAACAGGACAAAGCACAGATACGCAGTATTTT. Its protein is CASSRTGQSTDTQYF. Together with reference TRBV7-3 and TRBJ2-3, the CDR3 gives the full variable domain: GAGVSQTPSNKVTEKGKYVELRCDPISGHTALYWYRQSLGQGPEFLIYFQGTGAADDSGLPNDRFFAVRPEGSVSTLKIQRTERGDSAVYLCASSRTGQSTDTQYFGPGTRLTVL.

This chain joins TRBV6-2 or TRBV6-3 and TRBJ1-1; D call uncertain. Germline CDR1 is MNHEY and CDR2 is SVGEGT. Deletions cut 5 bases from V and 9 bases from J, with 10 bases between. This CDR3 comprises 11 residues. CDR3 DNA: TGTGCCAGCAGTAATAGCCCGAAAGCTTTCTTT. Its protein product is CASSNSPKAFF.

The rearrangement joins TRBV27 to TRBJ2-7, with 12 bases lining up with TRBD2. V lost 2 bases, J lost 6 bases, and 5 bases stayed unmatched. The CDR3 spans 15 residues. Germline V gene lookup returns CDR1 MNHEY and CDR2 SMNVEV (reference sequence). The DNA of the CDR3 is TGTGCCAGCAGTTTACTAGCGGGAGGGCCGTTCGAGCAGTACTTC. It codes for CASSLLAGGPFEQYF.

This chain joins TRBV18 and TRBJ2-7, with 11 bases identical to TRBD1. Germline lookup yields CDR1 KGHSH and CDR2 LQKENI. The CDR3 extends over 16 amino acids. Trimming cost V 2 bases and J 4 bases; bases outside gene matches: 7. CDR3 in DNA: TGTGCCAGCTCACCATTACACCGGGACAGGGGGTACGAGCAGTACTTC. Translation: CASSPLHRDRGYEQYF.

This chain links TRBV7-2 with TRBJ2-1, with a possible D match to TRBD1 (6 bases). V was pared by 1 base and J by 3 bases, with 13 bases between. This CDR3 comprises 16 residues. The V gene's germline CDR1 is SGHTA and CDR2 FQGNSA. The CDR3 sequence: CASSLEGGFFYNEQFF. CDR3 in DNA: TGTGCCAGCAGCTTAGAAGGGGGATTCTTCTACAATGAGCAGTTCTTC.

This chain uses TRBV29-1 with TRBJ1-1, with TRBD1 identical over 8 bases. Germline CDR1 reads SQVTM; CDR2 reads ANQGSEA. With V trimmed by 4 bases and J by 2 bases, 6 bases remained unmatched. The CDR3 is made up of 14 amino acids. The DNA of the CDR3 is TGCAGCGTTGCTTTTGGACAGGGTAACACTGAAGCTTTCTTT. Amino acid sequence: CSVAFGQGNTEAFF.

The V and J genes are TRBV27 and TRBJ1-2; 7 nucleotides agree with TRBD1. CDR3 size: 15 residues. V was clipped by 0 bases and J by 4 bases; unmatched bases: 5. In germline, CDR1 is MNHEY, CDR2 SMNVEV (reference sequence). In DNA, the CDR3 is TGTGCCAGCAGTTTATCGGGCAGGGGGGTCTATGGCTACACCTTC. Its protein is CASSLSGRGVYGYTF.

The chain links TRBV28 to TRBJ1-6; D is possibly TRBD1 (6 bases). CDR1 is MDHEN, CDR2 SYDVKM, per germline. Trimming left V 3 bases short and J 10 bases short, with 22 bases between. The CDR3 totals 17 residues. CDR3 nucleotide sequence: TGTGCCAGCAGTTTCACAGGGCATGGGCCCTCGGAATCACCCCTCCACTTT. This gives the protein CASSFTGHGPSESPLHF.